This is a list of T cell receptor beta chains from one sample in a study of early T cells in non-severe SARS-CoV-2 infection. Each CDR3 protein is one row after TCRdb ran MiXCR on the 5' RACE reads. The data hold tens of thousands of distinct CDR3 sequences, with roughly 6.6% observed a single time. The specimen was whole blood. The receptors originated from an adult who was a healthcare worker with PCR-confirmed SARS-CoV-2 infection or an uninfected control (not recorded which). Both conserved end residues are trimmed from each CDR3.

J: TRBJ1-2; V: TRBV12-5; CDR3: ASGLGQNYGYT
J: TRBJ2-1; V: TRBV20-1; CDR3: SARGRSDNEQF
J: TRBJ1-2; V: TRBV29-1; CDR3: SVVKGATNYGYT
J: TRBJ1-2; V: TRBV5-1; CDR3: ASSLRTVITNYGYT
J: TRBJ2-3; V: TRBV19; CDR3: ASSSRRDLLDSTQY
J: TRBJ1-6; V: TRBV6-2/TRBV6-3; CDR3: ASSSGGAYNSPLH
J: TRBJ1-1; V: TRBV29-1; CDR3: SVEDRGDGSF
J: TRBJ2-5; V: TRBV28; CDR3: ASSHLSGSRETQY
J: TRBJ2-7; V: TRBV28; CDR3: ASSTRTSGSEQY
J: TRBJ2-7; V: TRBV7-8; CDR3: ASSLDRLSSYEQY
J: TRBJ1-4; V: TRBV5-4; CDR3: ASSLYEGGNEKLF
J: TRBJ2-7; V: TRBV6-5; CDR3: ASSSTRNSYEQY
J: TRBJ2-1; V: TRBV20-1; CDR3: SAAPPPGIYNEQF
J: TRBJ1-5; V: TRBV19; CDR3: ASSIDKQVQPQH
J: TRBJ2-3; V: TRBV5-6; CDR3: ASSYLVGEGTDTQY
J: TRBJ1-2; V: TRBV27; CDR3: ASSLGGTGEYT
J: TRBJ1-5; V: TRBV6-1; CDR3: ASSEAWQPQH
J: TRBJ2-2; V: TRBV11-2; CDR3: ASSFGQLSNTGELF
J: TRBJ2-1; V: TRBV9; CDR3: ASSVEASPYNEQF
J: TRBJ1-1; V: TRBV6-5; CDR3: AGEGMHTEAF
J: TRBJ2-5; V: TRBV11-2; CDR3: ASSSPDRGETQY
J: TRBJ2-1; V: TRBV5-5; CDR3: ASSPTITGINEQF
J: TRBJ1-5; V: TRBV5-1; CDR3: ASSPQGGTQPQH
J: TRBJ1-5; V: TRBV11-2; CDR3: ASSLYEEAQPQH